The present T cell receptor beta chain was sequenced within a study of OX40 agonist ivuxolimab in advanced cancers. This clone was seen a single time. Antigen unknown. The timepoints at which blood was sampled were baseline, cycle 4 day 1, and cycle 7 day 1. Trimming pared 5 bases from V and 7 bases from J, leaving 20 bases between. This CDR3 has 15 residues. Per the germline V gene, CDR1 is MDHEN and CDR2 is SYDVKM. General study points: Specificity for antigen went undetermined in the expanded peripheral T cells.

Some clones are missing from TCRdb's copy, which holds only in-frame ones; the method was immunoSEQ multiplex PCR. The table lists some 18,000 clones, around 80% of them singletons. The source is an adult with an advanced solid tumor such as melanoma, head and neck, liver or kidney cancer. V and J are TRBV28 and TRBJ1-2, with D unresolved. The starting material was CD4+ or CD8+ T cells sorted from blood, obtained in a trial of the OX40 agonist ivuxolimab. In DNA, the CDR3 is TGTGCCAGCAGTCTAACGGGCCGAGCTAGAACTGGCTACACCTTC. Amino acids: CASSLTGRARTGYTF.